The 23 T cell receptor beta chains listed next were all sequenced from one sample in a study of T cell clonotyping in hematopoietic cell transplantation. This table comes from immunoSEQ multiplex PCR, and its TCRdb copy is limited to in-frame clones, with some not included. The table shows fewer than 70,000 clones, with about 93% occurring only once. Material: peripheral blood mononuclear cells. These receptors originate from a man aged 45-60 years in good health. Some clones in this sample may be carry-over from other donors' samples.

The chain employs TRBV6-1 and TRBJ1-4; D uncertain. In germline, CDR1 is MNHNS, CDR2 SASEGT. The V end was cut by 5 bases, the J end by 3 bases, with 13 bases between. This CDR3 contains 15 residues. The CDR3 reads CASSSLRRANEKLFF. The CDR3 bases are TGTGCCAGCAGTTCCCTTAGAAGGGCTAATGAAAAACTGTTTTTT.

This sequence joins TRBV5-1 and TRBJ2-2, with D tentatively TRBD2 (5 bases). The CDR3 is 15 amino acids. The V gene lost 4 bases and the J gene lost 0 bases, with 10 bases spanning the gap. Germline CDR1 and CDR2: SGHRS and YFSETQ. Here the CDR3 reads CASSPGGTNTGELFF. The CDR3 nucleotides read TGCGCCAGCAGCCCTGGAGGAACGAACACCGGGGAGCTGTTTTTT.

The chain recombines TRBV7-9 with TRBJ2-5, with D unresolved. V lost 5 bases and J lost 4, with 11 bases in between. The germline gives CDR1 SEHNR, CDR2 FQNEAQ (reference sequence). The CDR3 runs 13 residues. The CDR3 is CASSQSSAETQYF. The DNA for the CDR3 is TGTGCCAGCAGCCAAAGCAGCGCAGAGACCCAGTACTTC.

The chain is built from TRBV5-1 and TRBJ1-2, with D possibly TRBD1 on 5 matching bases. The CDR3 has 14 residues. Germline V gene lookup returns CDR1 SGHRS and CDR2 YFSETQ. V lost 7 bases, J lost 3 bases, and 16 bases lay in between. The chain's CDR3 is CASRKEGPHYGYTF. Here the CDR3 DNA reads TGCGCCAGCCGAAAAGAGGGGCCCCACTATGGCTACACCTTC.

The V and J genes are TRBV13 and TRBJ2-5; 8 nucleotides agree with TRBD1. The CDR3 has 17 residues. Germline CDR1 reads PRHDT; CDR2 reads FYEKMQ (reference sequence). The trim removed 0 bases at V and 2 bases at J, leaving 8 bases unmatched. CDR3 region: CASSLGYRQGWQETQYF. The CDR3 bases are TGTGCCAGCAGCTTAGGTTACCGACAGGGGTGGCAAGAGACCCAGTACTTC.

The gene calls are TRBV13 and TRBJ1-5, with D maybe TRBD1 (6 bases). The germline V and J ends were trimmed by 5 bases and 2 bases, with 22 bases remaining between them. The CDR3 runs to 18 residues. Germline V gives CDR1 PRHDT, CDR2 FYEKMQ (reference sequence). CDR3 sequence: CASSAARGGGVGNQPQHF. The CDR3, as DNA: TGTGCCAGCAGCGCAGCGCGTGGGGGGGGCGTAGGCAATCAGCCCCAGCATTTT.

This chain connects TRBV5-4 to TRBJ2-5; 8 bases map to TRBD1. The V segment lost 4 bases and the J segment 1 base; nucleotides outside the gene matches: 6. Germline V gives CDR1 SGHNT, CDR2 YYREEE (reference sequence). The CDR3 consists of 15 residues. CDR3 residues: CASSRNGQGQETQYF. The CDR3 region has the DNA TGTGCCAGCAGCCGGAACGGACAGGGCCAAGAGACCCAGTACTTC.

The gene calls are TRBV29-1 and TRBJ2-7; 13 bases map to TRBD2. This CDR3 contains 16 residues. The V and J ends lost 0 bases and 3 bases, in that order; junction bases with no gene match: 5. CDR1 and CDR2 from the germline V gene are SQVTM and ANQGSEA. CDR3 sequence (DNA): TGCAGCGTTGAAGATGGGACTAGCGGGGACATCTACGAGCAGTACTTC. Translation gives CSVEDGTSGDIYEQYF.

V usage is TRBV5-4 and J usage is TRBJ1-1; 9 positions agree with TRBD1. The CDR3 length is 15 residues. After removal of 4 bases from V and 5 bases from J, the junction contained 9 bases not matched to a gene. The germline V gene has CDR1 SGHNT and CDR2 YYREEE (reference sequence). The DNA for the CDR3 is TGTGCCAGCAGCGCCCTACAGGGGGCTTGGACTGAAGCTTTCTTT. This codes for CASSALQGAWTEAFF. The complete variable domain, with remaining parts taken from reference TRBV5-4 and TRBJ1-1, reads ETGVTQSPTHLIKTRGQQVTLRCSSQSGHNTVSWYQQALGQGPQFIFQYYREEENGRGNFPPRFSGLQFPNYSSELNVNALELDDSALYLCASSALQGAWTEAFFGQGTRLTVV.

The genes are TRBV11-3 and TRBJ2-7, with 7 bases matching TRBD2. This CDR3 comprises 13 residues. V gave up 5 bases and J gave up 3 bases; unmatched junction bases: 4. Looked up from germline, CDR1 is SGHNT and CDR2 is YENEEA. The CDR3 coding sequence is TGTGCCAGCAGCCCAGCGGGGAGCTACGAGCAGTACTTC. This codes for CASSPAGSYEQYF.

In its sample, this clone was seen once. CDR3: CASSERVIRGQYF. The CDR3 DNA follows: TGTGCCAGCAGTGAAAGGGTTATACGAGGGCAGTACTTC. V and J are TRBV2 and TRBJ2-7; D unresolved. CDR3 length equals 13 residues. V dropped 2 bases and J dropped 9 bases, with 14 bases sitting between them. Germline loops: CDR1 SNHLY, CDR2 FYNNEI.

The CDR3 bases are TGTGCCAGCAACCTAAACCGGGACCAAGAGACCCAGTACTTC. Amino acids: CASNLNRDQETQYF. This chain joins TRBV28 and TRBJ2-5; no clear D. CDR3 length: 14 amino acids. Germline CDR1 is MDHEN and CDR2 is SYDVKM. V was clipped by 7 bases and J by 0 bases, with 12 bases between them.

The chain combines TRBV9 with TRBJ2-3; D perhaps matches TRBD1 (6 bases). The V and J ends lost 3 bases and 6 bases respectively, with 20 bases between them. The CDR3 runs to 16 residues. The germline V gene encodes CDR1 SGDLS and CDR2 YYNGEE. The CDR3 loop is CASSGNRVVLSDTQYF. The DNA of the CDR3 is TGTGCCAGCAGCGGCAACAGGGTGGTGTTATCGGATACGCAGTATTTT.

The genes are TRBV7-9 and TRBJ2-3, with a weak D call TRBD2 (6 bases). Trimming shortened V by 4 bases and J by 2 bases, and 13 bases separated the two germline ends. CDR1 and CDR2 from the germline V gene are SEHNR and FQNEAQ (reference sequence). This CDR3 is built from 15 residues. CDR3 sequence reads: CASSSPGLHTDTQYF. CDR3 in DNA: TGTGCCAGCAGCTCCCCGGGACTCCACACAGATACGCAGTATTTT.

The rearrangement links TRBV30 to TRBJ1-3; D gene uncertain. Germline CDR1 and CDR2: GTSNPN and SVGIG (reference sequence). The CDR3 totals 13 residues. The V and J ends lost 3 bases and 0 bases respectively, with 6 bases between them. CDR3 region: CAWRDSSGNTIYF. For the CDR3, the DNA is TGTGCCTGGAGAGATAGCTCTGGAAACACCATATATTTT.

V and J are TRBV4-1 and TRBJ2-7; D unresolved. This CDR3 is 14 amino acids long. The germline V gene encodes CDR1 MGHRA and CDR2 YSYEKL. V gave up 4 bases and J gave up 0 bases, with 10 bases separating them. The CDR3 DNA follows: TGCGCCAGCAGCCCAAGTGGAAGCTCCTACGAGCAGTACTTC. This codes for CASSPSGSSYEQYF.

The chain uses TRBV30 and TRBJ2-3, with 8 bases identical to TRBD1. CDR1 and CDR2 from the germline V gene are GTSNPN and SVGIG (reference sequence). This CDR3 has 14 amino acids. The V and J ends lost 6 bases and 4 bases, in that order; junction bases with no gene match: 9. The CDR3 DNA is TGTGCCTGTCCGGGACAGGATAGCGCAGATACGCAGTATTTT. This encodes CACPGQDSADTQYF.

The rearrangement links TRBV5-1 to TRBJ2-5; 7 positions agree with TRBD2. The J segment lost 5 bases and the V segment lost 2 bases, leaving 6 bases of the junction unmatched. The CDR3 length is 14 residues. Germline V gives CDR1 SGHRS, CDR2 YFSETQ. The CDR3 sequence: CASSFGREAETQYF. The DNA of the CDR3 is TGCGCCAGCAGCTTTGGTCGGGAGGCGGAGACCCAGTACTTC.

This chain joins TRBV5-6 and TRBJ1-1; possibly TRBD1 for D (6 bases). The CDR3 is 13 residues long. CDR1 is SGHDT, CDR2 YYEEEE, per germline. Trimming removed 4 bases from V and 11 bases from J, with 18 bases in between. The CDR3 loop reads CASSAGQPQVAFF. In DNA form, the CDR3 reads TGTGCCAGCAGCGCCGGACAGCCCCAGGTGGCTTTCTTT.

The genes are TRBV28 and TRBJ1-5, with 8 bases matching TRBD1. CDR3 length equals 13 residues. The V and J ends lost 5 bases and 7 bases, in that order; junction bases with no gene match: 4. The germline V gene encodes CDR1 MDHEN and CDR2 SYDVKM. The CDR3 DNA is TGTGCCAGCAGTCCAGGGGGCGAGCAGCCCCAGCATTTT. This sequence encodes CASSPGGEQPQHF.

V gene TRBV9 combines with J gene TRBJ2-1, with 8 nucleotides matching TRBD2. Germline CDR1 SGDLS, CDR2 YYNGEE. The CDR3 runs 18 residues. After removal of 3 bases from V and 5 bases from J, the junction contained 16 bases not matched to a gene. The CDR3 DNA reads TGTGCCAGCAGCGCCCCCACTCGGGGGGGTGCATTCAACAATGAGCAGTTCTTC. Translated, it gives CASSAPTRGGAFNNEQFF.

The chain joins TRBV29-1 to TRBJ2-7; 12 nucleotides match TRBD1. Germline assignment: CDR1 SQVTM and CDR2 ANQGSEA. The CDR3 consists of 15 residues. V was pared by 4 bases and J by 5 bases, with 9 bases of the junction left unmatched. CDR3 in amino acids: CSVGQPGQGANEQYF. The CDR3 nucleotides read TGCAGCGTTGGTCAGCCGGGACAGGGGGCAAACGAGCAGTACTTC.

V gene TRBV29-1 combines with J gene TRBJ2-6, with D perhaps TRBD1 (6 bases). The CDR3 has 16 amino acids. From germline, CDR1 is SQVTM and CDR2 ANQGSEA. Trimming shortened V by 4 bases and J by 3 bases, and 16 bases separated the two germline ends. The CDR3 DNA is TGCAGCGTTGCCCGGGACAATTTAGTTGGGGCCAACGTCCTGACTTTC. The encoded protein is CSVARDNLVGANVLTF.